This record covers a single T cell receptor (beta chain). Its antigen target is currently unknown. Base qualities are not provided; no much larger clone lies one nucleotide away. From each donor, a single peripheral blood sample of approximately 0.11 L on average was drawn into heparinised tubes. A BD FACSAria II and a panel including CD45RO, CCR7, CD25, CD127, CD95 and CD27 were used to sort naive, central memory, regulatory and stem cell-like memory CD4+ T cells. Every sorted population had a purity above 98%. PBMCs were isolated immediately by Lymphoprep density gradient centrifugation and stained directly without culture. To minimize batch effects, samples were stained and sorted in pairs, one healthy donor with one patient per experiment. The data originate from a study of beta chain features in type 1 diabetes listed by TCRdb under 2018. A note on the overall study: Mean age, gender distribution, total cell number and subset yield did not differ between patients and healthy donors. A total of 107,917,701 sorted cells were examined across all samples, and a strong correlation was observed between cell number per subset and RNA yield. The study compared the TCRB repertoires of sorted circulating CD4+ T cell subsets in recently diagnosed type 1 diabetes patients with those in matched healthy donors. Whereas all 30 or so donors provided naive and central memory subsets, regulatory and stem cell-like memory subsets were isolated from just 8 patients and roughly 8 healthy donors.

The CDR3 goes from the cysteine to the phenylalanine over 14 residues. The only DNA kept is the CDR3, 42 bases in frame from the first base. From the germline V gene (reference sequence), CDR1 is GTSNPN and CDR2 is SVGIG. The germline ends are 12 bases apart after V is trimmed by 2 bases and J by 2 bases. The entire isolated RNA was reverse transcribed using the High Capacity cDNA Reverse Transcription Kit, and thus expressed TCRB transcripts were sequenced. Naive, central memory and regulatory T cell samples underwent deep immunoSEQ sequencing, averaging approximately 3.5 million total reads per sample. After sorted cells were lysed in RLT buffer, RNA was extracted with DNase-treated RNeasy Micro or Mini kits, with the choice depending on cell number. Each cell subset was processed separately to prevent cross-contamination, with patient and healthy donor samples processed together. TCRB sequences were amplified from cDNA with the immunoSEQ multiplex PCR, producing 87-bp fragments spanning the CDR3 region. Sequencing of the amplicons was performed on the Illumina HiSeq platform. The study's own analysis went as follows. Synthetic template baselines were used to correct PCR bias computationally, reads within Hamming distance 2 were collapsed, and singletons that could not be merged were discarded. By aligning reads against IMGT, V, D and J genes, CDR3 length, and insertions or deletions at six rearrangement sites were assigned. Within each subset, clonotype counts were normalized to sorted cell number, and only after that were true diversity and Gini coefficients computed with the tcR R package. The overlap coefficient, calculated on TCRB nucleotide sequences, was used to measure repertoire sharing. Out-of-frame TCRB sequences from naive cells were analyzed as a proxy for the pre-selection repertoire. TCRdb stores this immuneACCESS table with in-frame sequences only. Part of the clones is absent; in the studies checked, under half of the shortfall reflects unresolved V genes, and no reason is known for the rest. V, J and clone size were drawn from that table, and D and trimming were deduced from the DNA. This sample gives a few hundred thousand clones in total; about 20% of them show up just once. The ten most abundant clones make up about 0.044% of the sample.

What the authors observed across the whole study: The naive, central memory and regulatory TCRB repertoires appeared to resemble one another more closely among patients than among healthy donors. Sequencing cDNA rather than genomic DNA could over-represent highly expressing activated cells, although activation and CD3 levels did not differ between groups. Because small numbers of individuals were included in the HLA sub-analyses, any influence of HLA type on TCRB rearrangement was left unresolved. Patients with type 1 diabetes made fewer insertions and deleted more nucleotides at VDJ recombination sites, implying thymic rearrangement abnormalities. In all four CD4+ subsets, TCRB CDR3 length was moderately but significantly shorter in type 1 diabetes patients. Shorter templates might be favored by PCR, yet because patient and control samples were amplified and corrected together, any such skew would affect both groups equally.

This TCR came from a woman between 18 and 29 years old in good health. The chain uses TRBV30 and TRBJ1-1; the D gene cannot be resolved reliably. Sequencing was performed on naive CD4+ T cells from blood. Taken with the paper, the label for cell subset or site translates to: true naive CD4+ T cells. Here the CDR3 is given as CAWSLRTENTEAFF. The nucleotides are TGTGCCTGGAGTCTAAGAACAGAAAACACTGAAGCTTTCTTT. The full variable domain, completed from the reference TRBV30 and TRBJ1-1 proteins outside the CDR3, reads SQTIHQWPATLVQPVGSPLSLECTVEGTSNPNLYWYRQAAGRGLQLLFYSVGIGQISSEVPQNLSASRPQDRQFILSSKKLLLSDSGFYLCAWSLRTENTEAFFGQGTRLTVV.